The TCR beta chain under discussion was sequenced for a study of T cells in Graves' hyperthyroidism and ophthalmopathy. CDR1 SQVTM and CDR2 ANQGSEA come from the germline V gene. The CDR3 extends over 13 amino acids. V was cut by 7 bases and J by 1 base, with 13 bases left in between. TCR beta CDR3 regions were amplified from RNA transcripts. Researchers ran a first-round RT-PCR on the TCR CDR3 using the HTBI primer set. In TCRdb, the multiplex PCR reads were re-called with MiXCR into one record per CDR3 protein. Among roughly 660,000 distinct CDR3 sequences, around a sixth were seen once, and the ten largest hold around a sixth.

The chain recombines TRBV29-1 with TRBJ1-1, with a tentative D call TRBD1 (6 bases). Sequenced input: blood. This sequence was found in a man aged 50-59 years with Graves' hyperthyroidism. CDR3 nucleotide sequence: TGCAGCGGCACCGGACAGTCGAACACTGAAGCTTTCTTT. Translation gives CSGTGQSNTEAFF.